The subject of this entry is one T cell receptor beta chain. Its antigen remains unknown. V was clipped by 11 bases and J by 7 bases, with 24 bases between them. Germline V lookup: CDR1 ENHRY, CDR2 SYGVKD. The CDR3 sequence is 15 residues long. This sample stems from a study of cytomegalovirus exposure and HLA in healthy donors. On the study more broadly: The study's early data release held about 85 million unique TCRs from HLA-typed donors.

Broader study findings: The number of N-insertions in an Asian-associated ancestry cluster was reportedly below the approximately 690-donor mean in a later analysis. With further analysis later on, most CMV-associated TCR beta chains appeared HLA-restricted.

In the PCR, 60 Vbeta and 13 Jbeta primers were used. Profiling relied on immunoSEQ multiplex PCR, and the TCRdb table lists in-frame clones only, not all of them. The sample includes 100,000 to 150,000 clones, 78% of them seen just once. V usage is TRBV10-3 and J usage is TRBJ2-1; tentatively, D is TRBD2 (7 bases). The source of this sequence is a woman aged 40-49 years in good health and CMV-seronegative. Input material: PBMCs. The CDR3 protein is CAATPQMGGPNEQFF. The CDR3 region has the DNA TGTGCCGCCACTCCCCAAATGGGGGGGCCTAATGAGCAGTTCTTC.